What follows are 21 T cell receptor beta chains derived from one specimen sequenced in a study of OX40 agonist ivuxolimab in advanced cancers. The method was the immunoSEQ multiplex PCR assay. What TCRdb holds here is the immuneACCESS table cut down to in-frame rearrangements. Part of the clones is not present; checked against another copy, under half of the missing clones reflect an unresolved V gene, and the others are unexplained. Here the sample has about 69,000 clones; less than 90% occur a single time. 7.5% to 9% of the sample is held by the ten biggest clonotypes. The sequencing used CD4+ or CD8+ T cells sorted from blood, collected in a trial of the OX40 agonist ivuxolimab. All receptors derive from an adult with an advanced solid tumor such as melanoma, head and neck, liver or kidney cancer.

This chain joins TRBV11-2 and TRBJ2-2; TRBD2 might be the D (5 bases). V was cut by 5 bases and J by 4 bases, with 14 bases left in between. This CDR3 spans 15 amino acids. Per germline, CDR1 SGHAT and CDR2 FQNNGV. The CDR3 spells CASSRTDRGTGELFF. CDR3 bases: TGTGCCAGCAGCCGGACTGACCGAGGCACCGGGGAGCTGTTTTTT.

This chain uses TRBV14 with TRBJ1-4; D is ambiguous. The CDR3 consists of 18 residues. V lost 0 bases, J lost 1 base, and 15 bases lay in between. Germline loops: CDR1 SGHDN, CDR2 FVKESK. The chain's CDR3 is CASSQDVDGRVTNEKLFF. Written as DNA, the CDR3 is TGTGCCAGCAGCCAAGATGTGGACGGGAGAGTAACTAATGAAAAACTGTTTTTT.

The CDR3 here is CASSQDLLVGLYGYTF. In DNA, the CDR3 is TGTGCCAGCAGCCAAGATTTGCTTGTTGGGCTCTATGGCTACACCTTC. This chain connects TRBV4-2 to TRBJ1-2; D not certain. The CDR3 contains 16 residues. V lost 0 bases and J lost 4, with 15 bases in between. Germline values: CDR1 LGHNA, CDR2 YNFKEQ.

This rearrangement joins TRBV2 to TRBJ1-1; 8 bases agree with TRBD1. CDR1 and CDR2 from the germline V gene are SNHLY and FYNNEI. The CDR3 is made up of 14 amino acids. With 2 bases clipped from V and 5 bases from J, the junction kept 4 bases outside the gene matches. The CDR3 DNA is TGTGCCAGCAGTGAAAACAGGGGGTATACTGAAGCTTTCTTT. Translated, it gives CASSENRGYTEAFF.

The V gene is TRBV10-2, the J gene TRBJ1-1; D gene unclear. The CDR3 length is 16 residues. CDR1 is WSHSY and CDR2 is SAAADI in the germline V gene. V lost 6 bases and J lost 1, with 18 bases in between. The CDR3 bases are TGCGCCAGCAGCTCCATAGTTCTAGACGCGAACACTGAAGCTTTCTTT. Translation: CASSSIVLDANTEAFF.

The gene calls are TRBV19 and TRBJ2-7; tentatively, D is TRBD1 (6 bases). Trimming cost V 6 bases and J 8 bases, with 20 bases left between them. Looked up from germline, CDR1 is LNHDA and CDR2 is SQIVND (reference sequence). The CDR3 spans 14 residues. CDR3: CASRGADSLGKQYF. DNA for the CDR3: TGTGCCAGTAGAGGCGCGGACAGCCTAGGAAAGCAGTACTTC.

The chain recombines TRBV6-1 with TRBJ2-7, with D unclear. The CDR3 sequence is 11 residues long. Trimming took 4 bases from V and 4 from J, leaving 5 bases between them. CDR1 is MNHNS and CDR2 is SASEGT in the germline V gene. The CDR3 sequence is CASSGAYEQYF. CDR3 coding DNA: TGTGCCAGCAGTGGGGCTTACGAGCAGTACTTC.

The genes are TRBV11-3 and TRBJ2-3; the D is unclear. The CDR3 consists of 13 residues. Germline CDR1 reads SGHNT; CDR2 reads YENEEA. The V end lost 5 bases, the J end lost 3 bases, and 9 bases lay between the germline ends. CDR3 sequence (DNA): TGTGCCAGCAGCCATAGGTGGACAGATACGCAGTATTTT. As protein: CASSHRWTDTQYF.

The chain is built from TRBV28 and TRBJ2-7; no firm D call. Germline V lookup: CDR1 MDHEN, CDR2 SYDVKM. V shed 4 bases and J shed 7 bases, with 14 bases lying between them. The CDR3 is 13 residues long. In DNA form, the CDR3 reads TGTGCCAGCAGTTCGCCGGGCCAAAGGGAGCAGTACTTC. This gives the protein CASSSPGQREQYF. Based on the CDR3 plus reference TRBV28 and TRBJ2-7, the full variable domain is DVKVTQSSRYLVKRTGEKVFLECVQDMDHENMFWYRQDPGLGLRLIYFSYDVKMKEKGDIPEGYSVSREKKERFSLILESASTNQTSMYLCASSSPGQREQYFGPGTRLTVT.

V gene TRBV18 combines with J gene TRBJ1-1; weak D call: TRBD1 (6 bases). The CDR3 totals 13 residues. The ends were cut back, 6 bases at V and 6 bases at J, with 14 bases in the middle. Germline V gene data show CDR1 as KGHSH and CDR2 as LQKENI. The CDR3 DNA reads TGTGCCAGCTCGGAGGGGGGGACGGCTGAAGCTTTCTTT. Translation gives CASSEGGTAEAFF.

The V gene is TRBV18, the J gene TRBJ2-1; no clear D. The V and J ends lost 1 base and 4 bases respectively, with 5 bases between them. Germline values: CDR1 KGHSH, CDR2 LQKENI. CDR3 size: 13 residues. The CDR3 loop reads CASSPQGYNEQFF. The CDR3 DNA is TGTGCCAGCTCACCACAGGGATACAATGAGCAGTTCTTC.

This sequence joins TRBV7-6 and TRBJ1-4; a possible D gene is TRBD1 (5 bases). CDR1 and CDR2 from the germline V gene are SGHVS and FNYEAQ. Trimming took off 5 bases at V and 7 bases at J, with 20 bases between the two ends. The CDR3 consists of 16 residues. The CDR3 sequence: CASSPTMGQGGEKLFF. In DNA form, the CDR3 reads TGTGCCAGCAGCCCAACAATGGGGCAGGGTGGTGAAAAACTGTTTTTT. Drawing the rest from reference TRBV7-6 and TRBJ1-4, the complete variable domain is GAGVSQSPRYKVTKRGQDVALRCDPISGHVSLYWYRQALGQGPEFLTYFNYEAQQDKSGLPNDRFSAERPEGSISTLTIQRTEQRDSAMYRCASSPTMGQGGEKLFFGSGTQLSVL.

The chain links TRBV10-3 to TRBJ1-5; the match to TRBD1 covers 7 bases. Looked up from germline, CDR1 is ENHRY and CDR2 is SYGVKD. CDR3 length equals 15 residues. V was pared by 2 bases and J by 9 bases, with 10 bases of the junction left unmatched. The CDR3 reads CAISEKTGPPRPQHF. CDR3 bases: TGTGCCATCAGTGAGAAGACAGGGCCGCCGAGGCCCCAGCATTTT.

The chain carries TRBV30 and TRBJ1-6; TRBD1 might be the D (5 bases). V dropped 2 bases and J dropped 10 bases, with 24 bases sitting between them. Germline V gives CDR1 GTSNPN, CDR2 SVGIG (reference sequence). The CDR3 is 17 amino acids. CDR3 nucleotides: TGTGCCTGGAGTACAGAGGGGACTCTTCAACGGGCCTCACCCCTCCACTTT. Translating gives CAWSTEGTLQRASPLHF.

The V call is TRBV2, the J call TRBJ1-5; possible D gene TRBD1, 6 bases. CDR1 and CDR2 (germline): SNHLY, FYNNEI. The CDR3 sequence is 17 residues long. V gave up 0 bases and J gave up 5 bases, with 17 bases separating them. The CDR3 DNA follows: TGTGCCAGCAGTGAAGCCGGGCCGGGGGGCGGGTATCAGCCCCAGCATTTT. This sequence encodes CASSEAGPGGGYQPQHF.

This chain uses TRBV7-2 with TRBJ1-2; a weak D match, TRBD1 (5 bases). The ends were cut back, 3 bases at V and 8 bases at J, with 7 bases in the middle. This CDR3 comprises 11 residues. The germline V gene has CDR1 SGHTA and CDR2 FQGNSA. The CDR3, as DNA: TGTGCCAGCAGCTTCAGGGCGGGCTACACCTTC. Residues: CASSFRAGYTF.

V usage is TRBV30 and J usage is TRBJ1-5; tentative D call: TRBD1 (5 bases). Trimming removed 2 bases at V and 9 bases at J, with 17 bases between. Germline assignment: CDR1 GTSNPN and CDR2 SVGIG (reference sequence). The CDR3 has 14 residues. Here the CDR3 reads CAWSRRGAPRPQHF. The CDR3 DNA reads as TGTGCCTGGAGTCGAAGAGGGGCCCCTCGGCCCCAGCATTTT.

This clone has more than one count but fewer than ten. The rearrangement joins TRBV10-2 to TRBJ2-7, with 9 bases identical to TRBD1. The V gene's germline CDR1 is WSHSY and CDR2 SAAADI. The trim removed 7 bases at V and 5 bases at J, leaving 9 bases unmatched. CDR3 length: 14 residues. CDR3 DNA: TGCGCCAGCACCCCCGGGACAGGGAGGCACGAGCAGTACTTC. Translated, it gives CASTPGTGRHEQYF.

The chain is built from TRBV18 and TRBJ2-5; 7 nucleotides line up with TRBD2. This CDR3 region has 14 residues. Germline CDR1 KGHSH, CDR2 LQKENI. Trimming took 6 bases from V and 2 from J; bases not matched to a gene: 6. Here the CDR3 reads CASSGGGKQETQYF. The CDR3 DNA is TGTGCCAGCTCCGGCGGGGGAAAACAAGAGACCCAGTACTTC.

This chain joins TRBV28 and TRBJ1-5, with D perhaps TRBD1 (6 bases). CDR3 length equals 14 residues. V gave up 6 bases and J gave up 2 bases, with 11 bases separating them. Germline lookup yields CDR1 MDHEN and CDR2 SYDVKM. CDR3: CASSWTVRNQPQHF. For the CDR3, the DNA is TGTGCCAGCAGCTGGACAGTTCGCAATCAGCCCCAGCATTTT.

V usage is TRBV2 and J usage is TRBJ1-5; no clear D. The CDR3 sequence is 15 residues long. Germline V gene data show CDR1 as SNHLY and CDR2 as FYNNEI. Trimming removed 3 bases from V and 3 bases from J, with 12 bases in between. CDR3 sequence (DNA): TGTGCCAGCAGTGATGGCCGTTCCTCCAATCAGCCCCAGCATTTT. Encoded protein: CASSDGRSSNQPQHF.